One T cell receptor (beta chain) is described in this entry. Antigen: not known. The sample originates from a study of cytomegalovirus exposure and HLA in healthy donors. For the study at large: An earlier analysis found roughly 100 million unique TCR beta sequences from about 179 million T cells.

A multiplex PCR was run with 60 Vbeta primers and 13 Jbeta primers. Method: immunoSEQ multiplex PCR; TCRdb's copy keeps in-frame clones and lacks some. The sample lists some 150,000 clones; approximately 87% were seen once. General study points: Researchers left out some V segments, among them TRBV6-2 and TRBV6-3, as indistinguishable. V- and J-gene trimming in TCR beta was tied to a missense DCLRE1C variant by an analysis performed later.

Germline CDR1 and CDR2: LNHNV and YYDKDF (reference sequence). Trimming shortened V by 0 bases and J by 5 bases, and 10 bases separated the two germline ends. The CDR3 has 14 residues. The specimen was PBMCs. The source is a man aged 40-49 years in good health and CMV-seronegative. This chain links TRBV15 with TRBJ2-5, with a tentative D call TRBD1 (6 bases). The CDR3: CATSRETRGETQYF. The CDR3 DNA follows: TGTGCCACCAGCAGAGAGACCAGGGGCGAGACCCAGTACTTC.